The clone carrying this T cell receptor beta chain appeared many times. Its antigen is still unknown. Built from TCR beta cDNA, the libraries had unique molecular identifiers in them. MiXCR, run by TCRdb on the PCR reads, gives a single entry per CDR3 protein. The sample holds some 240,000 distinct CDR3 sequences, 30% to 45% seen once. Germline assignment: CDR1 LGHNA and CDR2 YNFKEQ. The CDR3 length is 15 residues. The V and J ends lost 3 bases and 7 bases respectively, with 16 bases between them. The sample comes from a study of post-analysis software for immune sequencing data. Study results and caveats: Patients carried several TRBV segments more frequently than controls did, and TRBV5-6, TRBV5-1 and TRBV20-1 were among them. Compared against controls, patients with multiple sclerosis displayed significantly lower normalized Chao1 diversity.

The rearrangement joins TRBV4-2 to TRBJ1-5; D possibly corresponds to TRBD1 (6 bases). The sequence came from a girl aged 10 to 17 with multiple sclerosis. Sequencing used blood. The CDR3 sequence is CASSQEGGSGQPQHF. DNA for the CDR3: TGTGCCAGCAGCCAGGAGGGGGGGTCAGGGCAGCCCCAGCATTTT.